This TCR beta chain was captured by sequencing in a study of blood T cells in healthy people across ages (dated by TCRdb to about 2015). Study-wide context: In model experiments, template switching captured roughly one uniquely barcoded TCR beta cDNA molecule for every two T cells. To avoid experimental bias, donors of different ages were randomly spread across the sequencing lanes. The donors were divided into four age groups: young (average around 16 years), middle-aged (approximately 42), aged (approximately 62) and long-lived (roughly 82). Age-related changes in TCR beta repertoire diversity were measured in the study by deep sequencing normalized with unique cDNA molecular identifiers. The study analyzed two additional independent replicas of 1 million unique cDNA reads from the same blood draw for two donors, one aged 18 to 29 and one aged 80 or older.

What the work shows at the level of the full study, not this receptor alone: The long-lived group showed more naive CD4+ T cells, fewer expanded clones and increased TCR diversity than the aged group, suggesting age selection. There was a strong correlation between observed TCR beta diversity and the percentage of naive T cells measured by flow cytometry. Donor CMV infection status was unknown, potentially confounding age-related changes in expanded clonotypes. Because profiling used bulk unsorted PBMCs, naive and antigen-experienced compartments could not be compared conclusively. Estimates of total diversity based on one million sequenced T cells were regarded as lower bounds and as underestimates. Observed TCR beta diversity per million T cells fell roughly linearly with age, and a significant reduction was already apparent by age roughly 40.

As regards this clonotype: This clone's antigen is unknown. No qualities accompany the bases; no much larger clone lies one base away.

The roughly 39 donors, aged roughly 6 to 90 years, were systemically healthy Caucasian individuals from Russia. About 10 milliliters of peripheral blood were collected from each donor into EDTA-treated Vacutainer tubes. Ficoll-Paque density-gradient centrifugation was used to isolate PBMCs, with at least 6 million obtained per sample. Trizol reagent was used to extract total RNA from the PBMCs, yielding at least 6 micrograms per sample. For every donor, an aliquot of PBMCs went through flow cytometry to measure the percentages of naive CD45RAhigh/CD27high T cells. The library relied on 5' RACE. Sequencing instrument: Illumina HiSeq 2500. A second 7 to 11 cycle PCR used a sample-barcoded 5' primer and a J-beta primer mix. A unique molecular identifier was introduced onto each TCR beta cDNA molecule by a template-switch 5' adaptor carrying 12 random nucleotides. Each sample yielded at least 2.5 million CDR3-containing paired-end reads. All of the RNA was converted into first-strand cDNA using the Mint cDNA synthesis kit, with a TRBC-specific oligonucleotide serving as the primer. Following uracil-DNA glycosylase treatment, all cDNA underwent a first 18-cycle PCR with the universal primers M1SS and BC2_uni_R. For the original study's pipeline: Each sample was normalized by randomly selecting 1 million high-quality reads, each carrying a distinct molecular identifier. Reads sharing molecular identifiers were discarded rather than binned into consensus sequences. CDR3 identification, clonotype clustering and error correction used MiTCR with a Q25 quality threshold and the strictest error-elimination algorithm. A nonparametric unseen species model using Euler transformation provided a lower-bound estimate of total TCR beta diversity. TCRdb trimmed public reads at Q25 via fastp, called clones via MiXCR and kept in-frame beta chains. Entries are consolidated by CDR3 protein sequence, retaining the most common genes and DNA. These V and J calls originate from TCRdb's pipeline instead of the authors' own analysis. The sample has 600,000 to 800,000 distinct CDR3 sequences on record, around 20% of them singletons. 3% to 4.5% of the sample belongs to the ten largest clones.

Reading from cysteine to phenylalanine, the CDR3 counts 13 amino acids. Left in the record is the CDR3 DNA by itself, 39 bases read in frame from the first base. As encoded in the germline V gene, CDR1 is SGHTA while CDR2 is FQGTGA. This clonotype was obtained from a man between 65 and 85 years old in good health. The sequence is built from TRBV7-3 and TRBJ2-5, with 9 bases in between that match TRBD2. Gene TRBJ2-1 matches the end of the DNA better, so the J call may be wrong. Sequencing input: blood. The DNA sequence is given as TGTGCCAGCAGCCGAATAGCGGGAGAGGGTCAGTTCTTC. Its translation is CASSRIAGEGQFF.